These T cell receptor beta chains were read from a single sample in a study of cytomegalovirus exposure and HLA in healthy donors. Data came from immunoSEQ multiplex PCR; TCRdb stores just in-frame clones and leaves some out. The table has under 200,000 clones, about 75% seen once. Sequencing input: PBMCs. The source of these receptors is a male donor in good health and CMV-seropositive. The CDR3 runs from the conserved cysteine through the conserved F or W. Each record gives: D gene, clone size, J gene, V gene, CDR3 protein, CDR3 DNA. A D gene is named only where the DNA matches it firmly. Clone size, where shown, is once, few, many, or a class for clones that have expanded.

>TRBD1|.|TRBJ1-2|TRBV7-9
CSSSLGWTGPSLGYTF
TGTTCCAGCAGCTTAGGTTGGACAGGGCCTTCCCTGGGCTACACCTTC
>.|.|TRBJ1-1|TRBV2
CASKEQAFF
TGTGCCAGCAAGGAGCAAGCTTTCTTT
>TRBD2|.|TRBJ2-5|TRBV7-9
CASGRRAGVKETQYF
TGTGCCAGCGGTCGGCGAGCGGGGGTAAAAGAGACCCAGTACTTC
>.|few|TRBJ1-1|TRBV27
CASSQAGRWTEAFF
TGTGCCAGCAGCCAGGCTGGGAGATGGACTGAAGCTTTCTTT
>TRBD1|.|TRBJ1-1|TRBV7-9
CASSLRQGCEAFF
TGTGCCAGCAGCTTACGACAGGGGTGTGAAGCTTTCTTT
>TRBD2|few|TRBJ2-7|TRBV4-1
CASSQRLAGPPYEQYF
TGCGCCAGCAGCCAGAGACTAGCGGGGCCTCCCTACGAGCAGTACTTC
>TRBD2|.|TRBJ2-1|TRBV18
CASSLTSGEGSYNEQFF
TGTGCCAGCTCACTGACTAGCGGGGAAGGATCCTACAATGAGCAGTTCTTC
>TRBD1|once|TRBJ2-3|TRBV11-2
CASSSDYRGTDTQYF
TGTGCCAGCAGCTCAGACTACAGGGGTACAGATACGCAGTATTTT
>TRBD1|.|TRBJ2-7|TRBV6-1
CASSEGTGGRVGYEQYF
TGTGCCAGCAGTGAAGGGACAGGGGGCCGTGTGGGCTACGAGCAGTACTTC
>.|.|TRBJ2-5|TRBV7-6
CASSHTETQYF
TGTGCCAGCAGTCACACGGAGACCCAGTACTTC
>.|.|TRBJ2-2|TRBV7-6
CASSLALRGQGGNTGELFF
TGTGCCAGCAGCTTAGCGCTAAGAGGGCAGGGAGGGAACACCGGGGAGCTGTTTTTT
>.|few|TRBJ1-4|TRBV5-1
CASSFAVGGEGNEKLFF
TGCGCCAGCAGCTTTGCGGTCGGCGGGGAGGGCAATGAAAAACTGTTTTTT
>.|.|TRBJ1-2|TRBV9
CASSKDPGPNYGYTF
TGTGCCAGCAGTAAAGATCCGGGTCCTAACTATGGCTACACCTTC
>.|once|TRBJ1-1|TRBV10-1
CASSVTGQALKAFF
TGCGCCAGCAGTGTTACAGGGCAGGCGCTGAAAGCTTTCTTT
>TRBD1|.|TRBJ1-4|TRBV18
CASSLTGGNEKLFF
TGTGCCAGCTCACTGACAGGGGGTAATGAAAAACTGTTTTTT
>TRBD1|.|TRBJ1-1|TRBV9
CASSVKTGLHGEAFF
TGTGCCAGCAGCGTAAAGACAGGGCTCCATGGTGAAGCTTTCTTT
>TRBD1|.|TRBJ1-1|TRBV6-6
CASSPRQGAVNTEAFF
TGTGCCAGCAGTCCACGACAGGGGGCGGTGAACACTGAAGCTTTCTTT
>.|few|TRBJ1-1|TRBV6-5
CASSYVQGGGTEAFF
TGTGCCAGCAGTTACGTCCAGGGAGGAGGCACTGAAGCTTTCTTT
>TRBD1|few|TRBJ1-4|TRBV6-6
CASSYGRGTGNEKLFF
TGTGCCAGCAGTTACGGTCGTGGGACAGGGAATGAAAAACTGTTTTTT
>.|.|TRBJ1-1|TRBV14
CASSQESRNTEAFF
TGTGCCAGCAGCCAAGAATCTAGGAACACTGAAGCTTTCTTT
>TRBD1|.|TRBJ2-1|TRBV2
CASSFTGGFYNEQFF
TGTGCCAGCAGTTTCACAGGGGGATTCTACAATGAGCAGTTCTTC
>TRBD1|.|TRBJ1-4|TRBV6-5
CASSYSGTGDEKLFF
TGTGCCAGCAGTTACTCGGGGACAGGGGATGAAAAACTGTTTTTT
>.|.|TRBJ2-7|TRBV30
CAWSLGQTYEQYF
TGTGCCTGGAGTCTCGGACAGACCTACGAGCAGTACTTC
>.|.|TRBJ2-2|TRBV9
CASSPRGAQGTGELFF
TGTGCCAGCAGCCCTCGGGGGGCCCAAGGCACCGGGGAGCTGTTTTTT
>.|.|TRBJ2-5|TRBV7-3
CASSLTGGRETQYF
TGTGCCAGCAGCTTAACAGGGGGACGGGAGACCCAGTACTTC
>.|.|TRBJ1-5|TRBV19
CASSISGGNQPQHF
TGTGCCAGTAGTATATCCGGGGGCAATCAGCCCCAGCATTTT
>TRBD1|few|TRBJ1-5|TRBV6-5
CASSRGRGQPQHF
TGTGCCAGCAGTAGGGGGCGCGGTCAGCCCCAGCATTTT
>.|.|TRBJ1-1|TRBV7-3
CASSPLGRMNTEAFF
TGTGCCAGCAGCCCCCTTGGGCGCATGAACACTGAAGCTTTCTTT
>.|.|TRBJ2-7|TRBV5-1
CASSLISGSGFYEQYF
TGCGCCAGCAGCTTGATTTCGGGGAGCGGTTTTTACGAGCAGTACTTC
>.|few|TRBJ1-1|TRBV30
CAWSRDFEAFF
TGTGCCTGGAGTCGGGACTTCGAAGCTTTCTTT
>.|.|TRBJ1-1|TRBV4-3
CASSHSVASTEAFF
TGCGCCAGCAGCCACAGTGTAGCGAGCACTGAAGCTTTCTTT
>TRBD1|.|TRBJ2-7|TRBV7-9
CASSLAGTGGSYEQYF
TGTGCCAGCAGCTTAGCCGGGACAGGGGGGTCCTACGAGCAGTACTTC
>TRBD1|.|TRBJ2-7|TRBV7-2
CASSPRTGDRNEQYF
TGTGCCAGCAGCCCCCGCACTGGGGACAGGAACGAGCAGTACTTC
>TRBD1|.|TRBJ1-1|TRBV27
CASSPYARTGGFEGILRAFF
TGTGCCAGCAGTCCCTACGCTCGGACAGGGGGCTTTGAGGGCATTCTGAGGGCTTTCTTT
>.|.|TRBJ2-3|TRBV7-8
CASSRTEVALHTQYF
TGTGCCAGCAGCCGGACAGAAGTAGCACTGCATACGCAGTATTTT
>.|.|TRBJ2-3|TRBV9
CASSVFGGADTQYF
TGTGCCAGCAGCGTTTTTGGTGGGGCGGATACGCAGTATTTT